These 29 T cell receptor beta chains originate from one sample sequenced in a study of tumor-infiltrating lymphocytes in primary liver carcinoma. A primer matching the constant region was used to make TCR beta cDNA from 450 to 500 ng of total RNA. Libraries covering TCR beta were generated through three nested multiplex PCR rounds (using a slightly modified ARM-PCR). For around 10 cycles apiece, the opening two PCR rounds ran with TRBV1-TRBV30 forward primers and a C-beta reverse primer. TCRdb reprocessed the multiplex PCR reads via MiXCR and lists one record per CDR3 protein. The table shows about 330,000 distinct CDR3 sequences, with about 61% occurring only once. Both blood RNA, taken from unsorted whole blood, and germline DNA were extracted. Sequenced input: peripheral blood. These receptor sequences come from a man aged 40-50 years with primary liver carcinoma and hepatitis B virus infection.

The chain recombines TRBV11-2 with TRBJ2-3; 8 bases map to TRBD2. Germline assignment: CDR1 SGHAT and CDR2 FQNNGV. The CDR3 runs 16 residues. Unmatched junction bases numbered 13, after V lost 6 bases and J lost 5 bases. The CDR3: CASRLSTGAGVDTQYF. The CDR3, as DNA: TGTGCCAGCAGGTTATCAACGGGAGCGGGAGTAGATACGCAGTATTTT.

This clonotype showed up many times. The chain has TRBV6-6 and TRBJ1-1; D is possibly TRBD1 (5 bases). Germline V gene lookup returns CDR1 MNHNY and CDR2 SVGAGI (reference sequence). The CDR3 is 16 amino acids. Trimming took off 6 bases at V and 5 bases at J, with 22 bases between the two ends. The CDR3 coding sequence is TGTGCCAGCAGACAACCGGGGGGGAGGCAAACGACTGAAGCTTTCTTT. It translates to CASRQPGGRQTTEAFF.

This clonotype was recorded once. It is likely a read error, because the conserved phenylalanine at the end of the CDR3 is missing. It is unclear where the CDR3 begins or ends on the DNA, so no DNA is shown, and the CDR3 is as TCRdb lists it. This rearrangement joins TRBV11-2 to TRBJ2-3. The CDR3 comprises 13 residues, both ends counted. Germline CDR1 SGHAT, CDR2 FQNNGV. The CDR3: CATSSRSTDTQCI.

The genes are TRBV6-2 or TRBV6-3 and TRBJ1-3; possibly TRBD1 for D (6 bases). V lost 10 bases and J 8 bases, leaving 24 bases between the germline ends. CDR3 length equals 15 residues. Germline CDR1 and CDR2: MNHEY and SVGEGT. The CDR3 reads CATRGAWINEDTIYF. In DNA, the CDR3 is TGTGCCACCCGGGGGGCCTGGATAAATGAGGACACCATATATTTT.

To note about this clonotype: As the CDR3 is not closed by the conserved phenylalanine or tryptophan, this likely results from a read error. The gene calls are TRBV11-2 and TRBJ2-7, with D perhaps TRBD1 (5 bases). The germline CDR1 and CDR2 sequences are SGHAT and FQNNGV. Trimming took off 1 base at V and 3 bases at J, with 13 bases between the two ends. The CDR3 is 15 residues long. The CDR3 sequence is CASSLGSRQNYEQYS. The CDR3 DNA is TGTGCCAGCAGCTTAGGCTCAAGACAGAACTACGAGCAGTACTCC.

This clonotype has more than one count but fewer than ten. The CDR3 reads CASSYGGNEKLFF. The CDR3 bases are TGTGCCAGCAGTTATGGAGGCAATGAAAAACTGTTTTTT. V usage is TRBV6-6 and J usage is TRBJ1-4; D is ambiguous. Trimming removed 3 bases at V and 5 bases at J, with 7 bases between. This CDR3 has 13 amino acids. CDR1 is MNHNY, CDR2 SVGAGI, per germline (reference sequence).

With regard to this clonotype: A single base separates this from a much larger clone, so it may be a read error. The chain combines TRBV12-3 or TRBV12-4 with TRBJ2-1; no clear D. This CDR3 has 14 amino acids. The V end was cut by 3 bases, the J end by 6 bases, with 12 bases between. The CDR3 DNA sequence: TGTGCCAGCAGTTTGTCGGCAGTGGTCAATGAGCAGTTCTTC. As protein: CASSLSAVVNEQFF.

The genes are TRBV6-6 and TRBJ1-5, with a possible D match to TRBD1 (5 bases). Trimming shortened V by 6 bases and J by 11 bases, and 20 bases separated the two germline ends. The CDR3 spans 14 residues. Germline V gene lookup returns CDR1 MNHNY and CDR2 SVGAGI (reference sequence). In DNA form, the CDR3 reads TGTGCCAGCAGCGGGACTCCGGGCAGCCAGGCCCAGCATTTT. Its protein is CASSGTPGSQAQHF.

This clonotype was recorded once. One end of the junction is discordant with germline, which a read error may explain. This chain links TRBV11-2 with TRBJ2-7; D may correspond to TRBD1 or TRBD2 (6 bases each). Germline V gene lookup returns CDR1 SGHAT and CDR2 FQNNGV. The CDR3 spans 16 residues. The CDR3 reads CASSLEGVNSPYEQCF. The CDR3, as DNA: TGTGCCAGCAGCTTGGAGGGGGTAAACAGTCCCTACGAGCAGTGCTTC.

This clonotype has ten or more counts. The CDR3, as DNA: TGTGCCAGCAGTTTTCCGGGACTAGCGGTATACAATGAGCAGTTCTTC. Protein: CASSFPGLAVYNEQFF. V and J are TRBV12-3 or TRBV12-4 and TRBJ2-1, with 11 positions matching TRBD2. The CDR3 extends over 16 amino acids. With 3 bases clipped from V and 4 bases from J, the junction kept 5 bases outside the gene matches.

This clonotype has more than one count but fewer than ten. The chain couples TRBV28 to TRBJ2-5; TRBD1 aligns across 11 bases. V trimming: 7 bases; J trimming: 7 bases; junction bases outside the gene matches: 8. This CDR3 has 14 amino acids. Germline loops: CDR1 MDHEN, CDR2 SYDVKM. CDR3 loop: CASTTGGTGGTQYF. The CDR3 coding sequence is TGTGCCAGCACCACTGGCGGGACAGGGGGGACCCAGTACTTC.

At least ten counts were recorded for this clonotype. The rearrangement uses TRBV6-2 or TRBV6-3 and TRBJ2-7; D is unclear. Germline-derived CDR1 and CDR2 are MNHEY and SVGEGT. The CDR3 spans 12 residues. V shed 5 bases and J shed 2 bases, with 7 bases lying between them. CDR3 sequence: CASSDRAYEQYF. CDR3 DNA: TGTGCCAGCAGTGATAGGGCCTACGAGCAGTACTTC.

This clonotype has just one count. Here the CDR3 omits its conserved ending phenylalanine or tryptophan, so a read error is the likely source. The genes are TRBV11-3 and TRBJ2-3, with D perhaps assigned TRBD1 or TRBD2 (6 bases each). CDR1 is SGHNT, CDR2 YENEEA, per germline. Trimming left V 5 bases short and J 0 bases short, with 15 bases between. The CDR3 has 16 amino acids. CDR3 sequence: CASSTGTLSSTDTQYY. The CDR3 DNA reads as TGTGCCAGCAGCACAGGGACTTTATCTAGCACAGATACGCAGTATTAT.

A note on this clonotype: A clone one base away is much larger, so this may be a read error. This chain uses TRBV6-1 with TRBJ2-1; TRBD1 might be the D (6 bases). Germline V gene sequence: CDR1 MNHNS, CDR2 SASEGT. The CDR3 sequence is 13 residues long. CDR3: CTSSEQGGDEQFF. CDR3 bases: TGTACCAGCAGTGAACAGGGTGGAGATGAGCAGTTCTTC.

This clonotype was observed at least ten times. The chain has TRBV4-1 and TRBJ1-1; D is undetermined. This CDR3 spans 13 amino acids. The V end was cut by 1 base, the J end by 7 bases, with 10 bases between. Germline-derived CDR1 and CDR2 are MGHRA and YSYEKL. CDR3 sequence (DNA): TGCGCCAGCAGCCAAGTTTCTGGGGATGAAGCTTTCTTT. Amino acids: CASSQVSGDEAFF.

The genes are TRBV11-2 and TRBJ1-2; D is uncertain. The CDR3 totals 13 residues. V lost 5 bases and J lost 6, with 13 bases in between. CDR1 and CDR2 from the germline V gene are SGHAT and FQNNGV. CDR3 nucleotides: TGTGCCAGCAGCATAACGGTTGGGCATGGCTACACCTTC. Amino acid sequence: CASSITVGHGYTF.

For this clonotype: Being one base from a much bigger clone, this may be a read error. The CDR3 loop reads CATDRSRYEQYF. The CDR3 DNA is TGTGCCACCGACAGGTCCCGGTACGAGCAGTACTTC. V and J are TRBV6-1 and TRBJ2-7, with D maybe TRBD1 (6 bases). Trimming shortened V by 10 bases and J by 4 bases, and 14 bases separated the two germline ends. Germline V gene lookup returns CDR1 MNHNS and CDR2 SASEGT. The CDR3 length is 12 residues.

This CDR3 reads CASSLSRGGTGELFF. As DNA, the CDR3 is TGTGCCAGCAGCTTGTCACGGGGAGGTACCGGGGAGCTGTTTTTT. This rearrangement joins TRBV5-4 to TRBJ2-2, with a weak D call TRBD2 (6 bases). This CDR3 spans 15 amino acids. The V and J ends lost 1 base and 5 bases respectively, with 12 bases between them. In germline, CDR1 is SGHNT, CDR2 YYREEE (reference sequence).

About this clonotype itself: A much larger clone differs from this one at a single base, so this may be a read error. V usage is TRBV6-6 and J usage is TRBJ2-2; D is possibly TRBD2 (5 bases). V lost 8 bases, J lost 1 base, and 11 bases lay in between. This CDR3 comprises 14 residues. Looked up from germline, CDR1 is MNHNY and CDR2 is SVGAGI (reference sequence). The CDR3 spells CASWRRLNTGELFF. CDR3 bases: TGTGCCAGCTGGAGGAGATTGAACACCGGGGAGCTGTTTTTT.

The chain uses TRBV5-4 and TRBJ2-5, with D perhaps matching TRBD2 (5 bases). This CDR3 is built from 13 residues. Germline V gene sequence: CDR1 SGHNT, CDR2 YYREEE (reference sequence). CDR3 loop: CAGSGGGEETQYF. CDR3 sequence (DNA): TGTGCTGGCAGCGGCGGAGGAGAAGAGACCCAGTACTTC.

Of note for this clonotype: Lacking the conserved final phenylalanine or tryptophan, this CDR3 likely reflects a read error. The CDR3 bases are TGTGCCAGCGCCACGACGGGGAACACTGAAGCTTTCTCT. It encodes CASATTGNTEAFS. The V and J genes are TRBV12-3 or TRBV12-4 and TRBJ1-1, with D unclear. V dropped 8 bases and J dropped 1 base, with 11 bases sitting between them. The CDR3 totals 13 residues.

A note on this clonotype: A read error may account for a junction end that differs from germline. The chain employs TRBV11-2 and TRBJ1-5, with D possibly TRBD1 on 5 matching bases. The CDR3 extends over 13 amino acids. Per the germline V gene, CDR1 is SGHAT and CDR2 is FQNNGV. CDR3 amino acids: CVSRDGSSQPQHF. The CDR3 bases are TGTGTCAGCAGGGACGGTAGCAGTCAGCCCCAGCATTTT.

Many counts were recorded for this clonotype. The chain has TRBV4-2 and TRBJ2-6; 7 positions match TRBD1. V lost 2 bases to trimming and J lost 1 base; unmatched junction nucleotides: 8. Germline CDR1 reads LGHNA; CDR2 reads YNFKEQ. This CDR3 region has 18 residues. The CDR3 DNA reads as TGTGCCAGCAGCCAACAGGGACAGTTATCTTCTGGGGCCAACGTCCTGACTTTC. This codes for CASSQQGQLSSGANVLTF.

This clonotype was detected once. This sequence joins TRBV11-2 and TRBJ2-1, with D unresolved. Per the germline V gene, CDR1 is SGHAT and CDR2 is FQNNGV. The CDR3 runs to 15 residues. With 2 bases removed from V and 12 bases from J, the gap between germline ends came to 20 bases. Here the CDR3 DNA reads TGTGCCAGCAGCTTAATGGACCAGCAGTACTATGGGCAGTTCTTC. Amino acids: CASSLMDQQYYGQFF.

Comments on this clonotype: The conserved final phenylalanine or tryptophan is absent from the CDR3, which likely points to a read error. DNA of the CDR3: TGCGCCAGCAGCCAGCAAGGGACTAACGGGGGGGATACGCAGTATTTA. Protein product: CASSQQGTNGGDTQYL. The chain links TRBV4-1 to TRBJ2-3; 7 positions agree with TRBD2. The CDR3 is 16 residues long. The V segment lost 3 bases and the J segment 6 bases; nucleotides outside the gene matches: 12. In germline, CDR1 is MGHRA, CDR2 YSYEKL.

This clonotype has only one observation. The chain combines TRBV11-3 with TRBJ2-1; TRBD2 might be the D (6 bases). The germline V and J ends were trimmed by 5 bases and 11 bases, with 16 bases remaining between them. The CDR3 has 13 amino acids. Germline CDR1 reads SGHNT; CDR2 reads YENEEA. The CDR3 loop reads CASSRGNDDKQFF. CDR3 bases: TGTGCCAGCAGCCGCGGGAACGACGATAAGCAGTTCTTC. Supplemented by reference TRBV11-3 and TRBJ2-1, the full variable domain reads EAGVVQSPRYKIIEKKQPVAFWCNPISGHNTLYWYLQNLGQGPELLIRYENEEAVDDSQLPKDRFSAERLKGVDSTLKIQPAELGDSAVYLCASSRGNDDKQFFGPGTRLTVL.

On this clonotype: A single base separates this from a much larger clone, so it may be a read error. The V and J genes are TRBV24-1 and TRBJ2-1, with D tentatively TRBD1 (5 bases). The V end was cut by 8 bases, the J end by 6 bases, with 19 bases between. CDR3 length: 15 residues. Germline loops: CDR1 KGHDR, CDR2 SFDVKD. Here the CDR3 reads CATNESGKARNEQFF. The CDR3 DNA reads TGTGCCACCAATGAATCAGGGAAGGCTCGCAATGAGCAGTTCTTC.

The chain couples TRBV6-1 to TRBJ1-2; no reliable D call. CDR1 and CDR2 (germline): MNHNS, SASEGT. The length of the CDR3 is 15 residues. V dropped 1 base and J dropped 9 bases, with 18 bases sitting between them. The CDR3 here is CASSEEFGISYSYTF. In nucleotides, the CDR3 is TGTGCCAGCAGTGAAGAGTTTGGGATAAGTTATAGCTACACCTTC.

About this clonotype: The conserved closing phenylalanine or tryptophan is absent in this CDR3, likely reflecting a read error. CDR3 in DNA: TGTGCCATCAGTCCCTCCGGTCAGGATTCTGAAAAACTGTTTTTA. It specifies CAISPSGQDSEKLFL. The V and J genes are TRBV10-3 and TRBJ1-4; D is unclear. V was clipped by 5 bases and J by 7 bases, with 17 bases between them. CDR1 and CDR2 from the germline V gene are ENHRY and SYGVKD. The CDR3 loop spans 15 amino acids.